This TCR beta chain was found in a study of cytomegalovirus exposure and HLA in healthy donors. The wider study: HLA-typed donors were the source of tens of millions of unique TCRs, which an early data release held.

13 Jbeta primers and 60 Vbeta primers were used for the PCR. TCRdb's table, derived via immunoSEQ multiplex PCR, lists solely in-frame clones and lacks some. The sample lists 240,000 or so clones; 81% were seen once. Notes on the study in general: Evidence from a later analysis indicated that most CMV-associated TCR beta chains looked HLA-restricted. In a later analysis, V- and J-gene trimming of beta chains associated with a DCLRE1C missense variant, replicated independently.

In regard to this clone: Its antigen is not identified.

CDR1 MGHRA and CDR2 YSYEKL come from the germline V gene. V gave up 4 bases and J gave up 5 bases; unmatched junction bases: 10. CDR3 size: 15 residues. The V call is TRBV4-1, the J call TRBJ2-7, with 8 bases matching TRBD2. The sequence was obtained from a woman aged 55-70 years in good health and CMV-seropositive. The sequenced sample consisted of PBMCs. CDR3 nucleotide sequence: TGCGCCAGCAGCCCACTCGGGACTAGAGGTAACGAGCAGTACTTC. This encodes CASSPLGTRGNEQYF.